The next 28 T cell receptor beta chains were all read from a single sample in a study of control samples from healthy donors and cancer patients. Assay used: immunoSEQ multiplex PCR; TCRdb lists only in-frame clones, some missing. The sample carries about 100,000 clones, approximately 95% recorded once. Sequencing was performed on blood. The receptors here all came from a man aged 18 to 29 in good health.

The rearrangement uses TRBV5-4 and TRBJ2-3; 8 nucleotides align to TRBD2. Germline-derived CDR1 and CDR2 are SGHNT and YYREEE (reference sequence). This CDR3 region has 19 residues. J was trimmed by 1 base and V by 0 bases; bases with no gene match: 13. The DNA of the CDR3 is TGTGCCAGCAGCTTGGAAAGTCCCGGGACTAGACGGGGCACAGATACGCAGTATTTT. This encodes CASSLESPGTRRGTDTQYF.

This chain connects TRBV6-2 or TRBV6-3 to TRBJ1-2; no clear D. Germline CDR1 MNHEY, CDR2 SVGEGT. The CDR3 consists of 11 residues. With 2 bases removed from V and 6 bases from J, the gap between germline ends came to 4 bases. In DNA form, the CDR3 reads TGTGCCAGCAGTTACGTCGATGGCTACACCTTC. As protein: CASSYVDGYTF.

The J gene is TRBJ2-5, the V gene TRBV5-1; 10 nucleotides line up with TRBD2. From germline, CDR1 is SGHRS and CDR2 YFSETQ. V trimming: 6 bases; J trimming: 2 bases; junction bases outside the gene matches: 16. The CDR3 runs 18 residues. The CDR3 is CASTGLPLAGVLQETQYF. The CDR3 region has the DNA TGCGCCAGCACCGGGCTCCCCCTAGCGGGAGTTTTACAAGAGACCCAGTACTTC.

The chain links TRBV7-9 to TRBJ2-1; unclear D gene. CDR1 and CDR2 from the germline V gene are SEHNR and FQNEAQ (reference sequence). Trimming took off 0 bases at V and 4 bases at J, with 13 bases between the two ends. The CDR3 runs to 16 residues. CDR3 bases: TGTGCCAGCAGCTTAGCGGCTAGATTGACTTACAATGAGCAGTTCTTC. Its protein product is CASSLAARLTYNEQFF.

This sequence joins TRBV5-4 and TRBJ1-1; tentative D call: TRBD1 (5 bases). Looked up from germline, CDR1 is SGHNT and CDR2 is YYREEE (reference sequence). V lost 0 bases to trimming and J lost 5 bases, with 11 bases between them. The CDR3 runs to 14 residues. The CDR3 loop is CASSLVSGETEAFF. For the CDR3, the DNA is TGTGCCAGCAGCTTGGTGTCGGGGGAAACTGAAGCTTTCTTT.

The CDR3 DNA sequence: TGTGCCAGTAGTGTAGGGAAAGGGACTGAAGCTTTCTTT. Translation gives CASSVGKGTEAFF. The chain links TRBV19 to TRBJ1-1; D is unclear. The CDR3 length is 13 residues. In germline, CDR1 is LNHDA, CDR2 SQIVND (reference sequence). V was trimmed by 5 bases and J by 5 bases, leaving 12 bases between them.

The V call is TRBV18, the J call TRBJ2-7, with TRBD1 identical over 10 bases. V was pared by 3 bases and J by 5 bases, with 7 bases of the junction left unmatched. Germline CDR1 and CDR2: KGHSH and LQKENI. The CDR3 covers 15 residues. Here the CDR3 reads CASSPGTGAPDEQYF. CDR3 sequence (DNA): TGTGCCAGCTCACCCGGGACAGGGGCCCCCGACGAGCAGTACTTC.

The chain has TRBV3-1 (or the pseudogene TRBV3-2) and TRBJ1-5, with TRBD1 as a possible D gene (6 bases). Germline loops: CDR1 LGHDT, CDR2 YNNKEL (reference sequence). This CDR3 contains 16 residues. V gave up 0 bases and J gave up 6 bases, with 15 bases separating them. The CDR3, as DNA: TGTGCCAGCAGCCAAGATCTCACAGGGAGTACTCAGCCCCAGCATTTT. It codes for CASSQDLTGSTQPQHF.

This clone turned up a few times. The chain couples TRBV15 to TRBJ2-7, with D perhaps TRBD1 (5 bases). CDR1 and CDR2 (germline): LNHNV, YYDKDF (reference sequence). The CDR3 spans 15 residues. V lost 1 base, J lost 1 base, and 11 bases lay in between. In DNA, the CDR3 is TGTGCCACCAGCAGAGGTGCAGGGCGGTCCTACGAGCAGTACTTC. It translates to CATSRGAGRSYEQYF.

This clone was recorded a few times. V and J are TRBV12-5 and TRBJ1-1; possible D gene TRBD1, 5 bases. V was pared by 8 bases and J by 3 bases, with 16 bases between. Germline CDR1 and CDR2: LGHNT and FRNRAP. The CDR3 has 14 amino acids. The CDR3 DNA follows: TGTGCTAGTACGGCAGGGAGAGGTGACACTGAAGCTTTCTTT. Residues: CASTAGRGDTEAFF. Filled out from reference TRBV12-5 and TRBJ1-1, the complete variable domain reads DARVTQTPRHKVTEMGQEVTMRCQPILGHNTVFWYRQTMMQGLELLAYFRNRAPLDDSGMPKDRFSAEMPDATLATLKIQPSEPRDSAVYFCASTAGRGDTEAFFGQGTRLTVV.

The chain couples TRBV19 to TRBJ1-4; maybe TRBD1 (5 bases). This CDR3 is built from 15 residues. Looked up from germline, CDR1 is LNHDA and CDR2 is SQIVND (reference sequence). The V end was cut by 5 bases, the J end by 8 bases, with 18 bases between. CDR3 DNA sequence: TGTGCCAGTAGTCCGCGACAGCCCCACGAGGAAAAACTGTTTTTT. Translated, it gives CASSPRQPHEEKLFF.

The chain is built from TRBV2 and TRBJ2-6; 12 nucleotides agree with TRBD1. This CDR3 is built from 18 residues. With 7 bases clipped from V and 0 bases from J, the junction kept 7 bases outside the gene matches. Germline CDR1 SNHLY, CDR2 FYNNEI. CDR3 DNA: TGTGCCAGCACCGTTGGGGGACAGGGGGCCTCTGGGGCCAACGTCCTGACTTTC. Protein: CASTVGGQGASGANVLTF.

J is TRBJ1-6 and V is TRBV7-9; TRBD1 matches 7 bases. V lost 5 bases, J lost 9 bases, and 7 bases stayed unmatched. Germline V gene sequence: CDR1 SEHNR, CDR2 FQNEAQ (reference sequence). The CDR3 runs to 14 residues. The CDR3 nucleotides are TGTGCCAGCAGCGCTACAGGGGTAGGTTCACCCCTCCACTTT. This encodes CASSATGVGSPLHF.

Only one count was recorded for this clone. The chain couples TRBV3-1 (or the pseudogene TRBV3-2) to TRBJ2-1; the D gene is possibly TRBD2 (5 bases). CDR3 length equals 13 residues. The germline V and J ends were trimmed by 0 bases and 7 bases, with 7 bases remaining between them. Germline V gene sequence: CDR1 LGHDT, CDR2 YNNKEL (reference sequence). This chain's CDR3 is CASSQDRRNEQFF. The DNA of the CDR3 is TGTGCCAGCAGCCAAGACAGGAGGAATGAGCAGTTCTTC.

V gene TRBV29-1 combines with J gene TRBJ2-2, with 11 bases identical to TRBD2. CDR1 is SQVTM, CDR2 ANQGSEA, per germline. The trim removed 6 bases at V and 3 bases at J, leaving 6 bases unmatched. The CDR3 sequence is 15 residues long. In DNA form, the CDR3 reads TGCAGCGTCCACCCACTAGCGGGAGACACCGGGGAGCTGTTTTTT. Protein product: CSVHPLAGDTGELFF.

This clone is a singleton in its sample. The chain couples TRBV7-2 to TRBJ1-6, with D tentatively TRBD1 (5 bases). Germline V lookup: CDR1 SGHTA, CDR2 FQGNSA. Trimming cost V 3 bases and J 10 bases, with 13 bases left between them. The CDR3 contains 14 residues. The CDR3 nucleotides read TGTGCCAGCAGCTTCGGGGGGTTCGGGTCACCCCTCCACTTT. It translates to CASSFGGFGSPLHF. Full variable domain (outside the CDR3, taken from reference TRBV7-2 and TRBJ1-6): GAGVSQSPSNKVTEKGKDVELRCDPISGHTALYWYRQSLGQGLEFLIYFQGNSAPDKSGLPSDRFSAERTGGSVSTLTIQRTQQEDSAVYLCASSFGGFGSPLHFGNGTRLTVT.

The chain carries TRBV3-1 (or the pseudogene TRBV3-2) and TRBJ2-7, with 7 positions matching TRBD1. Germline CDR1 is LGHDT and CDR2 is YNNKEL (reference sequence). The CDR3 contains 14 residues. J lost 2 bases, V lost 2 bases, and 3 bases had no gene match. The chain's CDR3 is CASSQSGQTYEQYF. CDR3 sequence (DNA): TGTGCCAGCAGCCAATCGGGACAGACCTACGAGCAGTACTTC.

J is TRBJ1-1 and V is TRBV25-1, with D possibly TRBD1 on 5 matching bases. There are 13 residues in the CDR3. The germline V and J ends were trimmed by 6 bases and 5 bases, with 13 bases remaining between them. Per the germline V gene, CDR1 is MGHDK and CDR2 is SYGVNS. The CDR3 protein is CASSGARRTEAFF. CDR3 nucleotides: TGTGCCAGCAGCGGGGCCCGAAGGACTGAAGCTTTCTTT.

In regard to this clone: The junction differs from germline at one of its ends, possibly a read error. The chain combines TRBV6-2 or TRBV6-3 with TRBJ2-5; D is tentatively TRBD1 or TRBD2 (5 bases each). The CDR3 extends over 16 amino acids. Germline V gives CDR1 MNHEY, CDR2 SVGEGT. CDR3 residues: CASSRGGGHGEEAQYF. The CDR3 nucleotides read TGTGCCAGCAGTCGCGGCGGAGGACATGGGGAAGAGGCCCAGTACTTC.

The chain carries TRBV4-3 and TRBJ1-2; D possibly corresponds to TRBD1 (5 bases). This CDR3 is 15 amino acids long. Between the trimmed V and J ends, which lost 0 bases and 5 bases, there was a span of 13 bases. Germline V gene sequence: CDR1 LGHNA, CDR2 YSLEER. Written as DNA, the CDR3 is TGCGCCAGCAGCCAAGAACGGGGGTTGAATTATGGCTACACCTTC. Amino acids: CASSQERGLNYGYTF.

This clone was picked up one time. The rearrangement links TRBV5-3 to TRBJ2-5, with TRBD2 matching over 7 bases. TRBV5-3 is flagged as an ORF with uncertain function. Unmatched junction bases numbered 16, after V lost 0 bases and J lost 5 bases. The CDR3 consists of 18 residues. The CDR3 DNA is TGTGCCAGAAGCTTGGTGGGCGGGAGATGTCTACGGGCGGAGACCCAGTACTTC. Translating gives CARSLVGGRCLRAETQYF.

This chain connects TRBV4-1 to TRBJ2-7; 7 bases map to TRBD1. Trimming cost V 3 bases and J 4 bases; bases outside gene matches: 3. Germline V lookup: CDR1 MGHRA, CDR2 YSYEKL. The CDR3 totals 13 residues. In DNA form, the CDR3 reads TGCGCCAGCAGCCATGGGACAGCATACGAGCAGTACTTC. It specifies CASSHGTAYEQYF.

DNA of the CDR3: TGCAGCGTTGAAAAAGGGAACACCCACGGCACTGAAGCTTTCTTT. It yields the protein CSVEKGNTHGTEAFF. The genes are TRBV29-1 and TRBJ1-1; D call uncertain. Trimming took off 2 bases at V and 4 bases at J, with 17 bases between the two ends. The CDR3 contains 15 residues. CDR1 SQVTM and CDR2 ANQGSEA come from the germline V gene.

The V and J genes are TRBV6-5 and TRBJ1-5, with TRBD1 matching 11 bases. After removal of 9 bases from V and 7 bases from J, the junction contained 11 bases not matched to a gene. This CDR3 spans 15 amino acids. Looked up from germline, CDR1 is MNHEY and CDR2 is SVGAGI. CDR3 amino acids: CASQARTGGWQPQHF. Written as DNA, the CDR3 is TGTGCCAGTCAAGCTCGGACAGGGGGCTGGCAGCCCCAGCATTTT.

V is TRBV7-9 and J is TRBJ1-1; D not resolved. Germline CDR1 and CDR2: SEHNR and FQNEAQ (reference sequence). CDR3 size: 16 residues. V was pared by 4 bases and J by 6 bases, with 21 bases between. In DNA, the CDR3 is TGTGCCAGCAGCTCATGGGTTTCGGGTAAGGACGCTGAAGCTTTCTTT. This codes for CASSSWVSGKDAEAFF.

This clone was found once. Here the CDR3 DNA reads TGCGCCAGCAGTCAATATAGGGCAGGAGCCATCTACGAGCAGTACTTC. Its translation: CASSQYRAGAIYEQYF. The chain combines TRBV23-1 with TRBJ2-7; D not certain. TRBV23-1 is labeled an ORF, and its function is uncertain. The ends were cut back, 1 base at V and 3 bases at J, with 16 bases in the middle. This CDR3 has 16 amino acids.

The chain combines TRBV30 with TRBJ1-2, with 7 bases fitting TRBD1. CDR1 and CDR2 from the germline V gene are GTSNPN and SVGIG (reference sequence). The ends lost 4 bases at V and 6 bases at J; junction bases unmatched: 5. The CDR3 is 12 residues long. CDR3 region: CAWNRGRDGYTF. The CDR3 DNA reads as TGTGCCTGGAACAGGGGAAGGGATGGCTACACCTTC.

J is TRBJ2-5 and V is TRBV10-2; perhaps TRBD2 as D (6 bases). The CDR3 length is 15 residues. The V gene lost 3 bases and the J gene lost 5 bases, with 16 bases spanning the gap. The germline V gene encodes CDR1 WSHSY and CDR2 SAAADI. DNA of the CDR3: TGCGCCAGCAGTGATAGGTGGCGGGAAGGGGAGACCCAGTACTTC. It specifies CASSDRWREGETQYF.